This TCR beta chain was sequenced for a study of shared T cell receptors in the human thymus. Sequencing used immunoSEQ multiplex PCR; TCRdb keeps in-frame clones, though not all of them. This table has about 500,000 clones, about 80% appearing once. CDR3 length: 16 residues. Germline V gives CDR1 MNHNS, CDR2 SASEGT. The ends lost 0 bases at V and 3 bases at J; junction bases unmatched: 6. The data also belong to a second study, concerning human thymus T cells. This second study notes: Resections removed during corrective heart surgery provided the thymus tissue used. Highly overlapping thymic repertoires among unrelated individuals were reported in related research.

The sample consisted of thymocytes. The chain joins TRBV6-1 to TRBJ2-7; 9 nucleotides line up with TRBD1. The receptor was isolated from a boy younger than two with a congenital heart defect. This chain's CDR3 is CASSEARDRELYEQYF. CDR3 sequence (DNA): TGTGCCAGCAGTGAAGCTCGGGACAGGGAACTCTACGAGCAGTACTTC.